This paragraph covers one TCR beta chain sequence. Its specificity is not known. This sample was included in a study of shared clonotypes between healthy human individuals. This CDR3 spans 15 amino acids. Per germline, CDR1 MNHEY and CDR2 SMNVEV (reference sequence). Trimming stripped 5 bases from V and 0 bases from J, with 13 bases between. General observations from the study: Clonotype sharing among donors likely depends on sequencing depth.

Naive CD8 cells, CD45RO-negative and positively selected for CCR7, excluded terminally differentiated effector memory CD45RA+ cells. Only in-frame clones appear in the TCRdb table, and some are missing; sequencing was by immunoSEQ multiplex PCR. The sample has about 2,100,000 clones, 85% to 95% seen once. The origin of this receptor is a man aged 18 to 30 in good health. Some clones in this sample may be carry-over from other donors' samples. Sequencing was carried out using naive CD8+ T cells from PBMCs. The chain employs TRBV27 and TRBJ1-1; D possibly corresponds to TRBD1 (6 bases). The CDR3 protein is CASSTDSRLNTEAFF. For the CDR3, the DNA is TGTGCCAGCAGTACGGACAGCCGGTTGAACACTGAAGCTTTCTTT.